This entry lists 25 T cell receptor beta chains sequenced from one sample in a study of cytomegalovirus exposure and HLA in healthy donors. PCR primers comprised 60 Vbeta and 13 Jbeta primers. Produced via immunoSEQ multiplex PCR; TCRdb's table is partial and in-frame only. The profile shows roughly 140,000 clones, more than 70% of them singletons. The sequencing input was PBMCs. Receptor source: a woman aged 45-65 years in good health and CMV-seronegative.

This rearrangement joins TRBV5-4 to TRBJ2-3, with TRBD1 identical over 7 bases. V lost 4 bases and J lost 5; bases outside the gene matches: 4. The germline V gene encodes CDR1 SGHNT and CDR2 YYREEE (reference sequence). This CDR3 is built from 13 residues. The CDR3 is CASSRTGEDTQYF. The CDR3 region has the DNA TGTGCCAGCAGCCGGACAGGAGAAGATACGCAGTATTTT.

The chain couples TRBV19 to TRBJ1-2, with D maybe TRBD1 (6 bases). Trimming took 7 bases from V and 6 from J, leaving 12 bases between them. Germline lookup yields CDR1 LNHDA and CDR2 SQIVND (reference sequence). This CDR3 spans 12 amino acids. The CDR3 nucleotides read TGTGCCAGTACCCACCCAGGGGATGGCTACACCTTC. Protein: CASTHPGDGYTF.

V usage is TRBV10-3 and J usage is TRBJ2-2, with D maybe TRBD1 (5 bases). Germline values: CDR1 ENHRY, CDR2 SYGVKD. CDR3 length equals 14 residues. Trimming took 8 bases from V and 0 from J, leaving 10 bases between them. DNA of the CDR3: TGTGCCATCCAAGGGGCAGCGAACACCGGGGAGCTGTTTTTT. Encoded protein: CAIQGAANTGELFF.

The gene calls are TRBV11-2 and TRBJ2-1; TRBD2 agrees at 11 bases. Germline CDR1 is SGHAT and CDR2 is FQNNGV. The CDR3 has 15 amino acids. The V segment lost 5 bases and the J segment 10 bases; nucleotides outside the gene matches: 10. The CDR3 is CASSLAGGRSQEQFF. The CDR3 nucleotides read TGTGCCAGCAGCCTAGCGGGGGGCCGATCTCAGGAGCAGTTCTTC.

J is TRBJ2-3 and V is TRBV4-2; 7 positions agree with TRBD2. CDR1 is LGHNA, CDR2 YNFKEQ, per germline. Unmatched junction bases numbered 18, after V lost 4 bases and J lost 5 bases. There are 18 residues in the CDR3. The CDR3 bases are TGTGCCAGCAGCCGATCTCCCGGGACTATTCTATTGGAAGATACGCAGTATTTT. Protein product: CASSRSPGTILLEDTQYF.

This chain connects TRBV25-1 to TRBJ1-6; D is undetermined. The CDR3 covers 13 residues. The ends were cut back, 2 bases at V and 9 bases at J, with 8 bases in the middle. CDR1 is MGHDK, CDR2 SYGVNS, per germline. The DNA for the CDR3 is TGTGCCAGCAGTGAACCAGTTGGTTCACCCCTCCACTTT. This codes for CASSEPVGSPLHF.

This clone was found a few times. The J gene is TRBJ2-7, the V gene TRBV19; D possibly corresponds to TRBD2 (6 bases). The CDR3 covers 14 residues. V dropped 8 bases and J dropped 0 bases, with 14 bases sitting between them. CDR1 and CDR2 (germline): LNHDA, SQIVND (reference sequence). This chain's CDR3 is CASSTSGDSYEQYF. CDR3 coding DNA: TGTGCCAGTTCAACTTCGGGAGACTCCTACGAGCAGTACTTC.

The rearrangement uses TRBV7-8 and TRBJ1-1; tentatively, D is TRBD1 (6 bases). V was pared by 0 bases and J by 4 bases, with 18 bases between. The length of the CDR3 is 17 residues. Germline assignment: CDR1 SGHVS and CDR2 FQNEAQ. The CDR3 sequence is CASSLAVGGVVSTEAFF. The CDR3 bases are TGTGCCAGCAGCTTAGCTGTAGGGGGGGTAGTGAGCACTGAAGCTTTCTTT.

There are a few counts of this clone. The J gene is TRBJ1-4, the V gene TRBV11-2; no reliable D call. Germline CDR1 is SGHAT and CDR2 is FQNNGV. The V end was cut by 5 bases, the J end by 5 bases, with 18 bases between. The CDR3 is made up of 16 amino acids. CDR3 DNA: TGTGCCAGCAGCGCTGCTAGGAGTATCGCAAATGAAAAACTGTTTTTT. Amino acids: CASSAARSIANEKLFF.

The chain recombines TRBV19 with TRBJ2-5; 9 nucleotides agree with TRBD2. V was pared by 3 bases and J by 5 bases, with 7 bases of the junction left unmatched. Germline V gene sequence: CDR1 LNHDA, CDR2 SQIVND (reference sequence). The CDR3 extends over 15 amino acids. CDR3 amino acids: CASSMGRGGLETQYF. CDR3 coding DNA: TGTGCCAGTAGTATGGGGCGGGGGGGCTTGGAGACCCAGTACTTC.

A single count supports this clone. The chain employs TRBV5-4 and TRBJ1-3; a weak D match, TRBD1 (6 bases). Germline V lookup: CDR1 SGHNT, CDR2 YYREEE (reference sequence). The CDR3 sequence is 15 residues long. Trimming took off 0 bases at V and 2 bases at J, with 9 bases between the two ends. CDR3 bases: TGTGCCAGCAGCTTGGACCCAGGGGCTGGAAACACCATATATTTT. Protein sequence: CASSLDPGAGNTIYF. Variable domain in full (rest from reference TRBV5-4 and TRBJ1-3): ETGVTQSPTHLIKTRGQQVTLRCSSQSGHNTVSWYQQALGQGPQFIFQYYREEENGRGNFPPRFSGLQFPNYSSELNVNALELDDSALYLCASSLDPGAGNTIYFGEGSWLTVV.

The rearrangement links TRBV29-1 to TRBJ1-3; the match to TRBD1 covers 8 bases. The length of the CDR3 is 14 residues. Germline trimming cut 4 bases from V and 2 bases from J; bases unmatched to any gene: 4. Germline V lookup: CDR1 SQVTM, CDR2 ANQGSEA. The CDR3 region has the DNA TGCAGCGTTGTAAAGGACAGGGCTGGAAACACCATATATTTT. As protein: CSVVKDRAGNTIYF.

The rearrangement joins TRBV5-1 to TRBJ1-1, with D uncertain. The germline gives CDR1 SGHRS, CDR2 YFSETQ. The V end was cut by 2 bases, the J end by 1 base, with 9 bases between. CDR3 size: 14 residues. CDR3 region: CASSFMAENTEAFF. The CDR3, as DNA: TGCGCCAGCAGCTTTATGGCGGAGAACACTGAAGCTTTCTTT.

The chain combines TRBV5-1 with TRBJ1-4, with TRBD1 matching 9 bases. V was clipped by 1 base and J by 7 bases; unmatched bases: 2. Germline CDR1 SGHRS, CDR2 YFSETQ. The CDR3 runs to 14 residues. This CDR3 is CASSLRQGGEKLFF. The CDR3 nucleotides read TGCGCCAGCAGCTTGAGACAGGGGGGTGAAAAACTGTTTTTT.

This chain links TRBV19 with TRBJ1-3; D uncertain. V was trimmed by 7 bases and J by 3 bases, leaving 10 bases between them. The V gene's germline CDR1 is LNHDA and CDR2 SQIVND (reference sequence). The CDR3 is made up of 13 amino acids. For the CDR3, the DNA is TGTGCCAGTACCAGGTCTTTTGGAAACACCATATATTTT. Translation gives CASTRSFGNTIYF.

The CDR3 DNA sequence: TGTGCCAGTAAGGTCCAGGGGAACACTGAAGCTTTCTTT. Its protein product is CASKVQGNTEAFF. The chain uses TRBV19 and TRBJ1-1, with D maybe TRBD1 (5 bases). The V gene lost 7 bases and the J gene lost 1 base, with 10 bases spanning the gap. From germline, CDR1 is LNHDA and CDR2 SQIVND (reference sequence). The CDR3 is 13 amino acids.

The J gene is TRBJ1-1, the V gene TRBV7-8, with TRBD1 matching 7 bases. Germline V gene lookup returns CDR1 SGHVS and CDR2 FQNEAQ. The CDR3 contains 13 residues. Losses at the gene ends were 5 bases for V and 5 bases for J; bases not matched to a gene: 5. CDR3 bases: TGTGCCAGCAGCACGGGACAGCCGACTGAAGCTTTCTTT. Translated, it gives CASSTGQPTEAFF.

The chain has TRBV28 and TRBJ2-7, with 11 nucleotides matching TRBD2. V lost 4 bases, J lost 0 bases, and 2 bases stayed unmatched. CDR3 length: 15 amino acids. Germline-derived CDR1 and CDR2 are MDHEN and SYDVKM. CDR3 sequence (DNA): TGTGCCAGCAGTTCCACTAGCGGGAGCTCCTACGAGCAGTACTTC. Translating gives CASSSTSGSSYEQYF.

The rearrangement joins TRBV11-2 to TRBJ2-7; TRBD1 might be the D (6 bases). The CDR3 contains 12 residues. Between the trimmed V and J ends, which lost 8 bases and 3 bases, there was a span of 11 bases. The V gene's germline CDR1 is SGHAT and CDR2 FQNNGV. The CDR3 loop reads CASRDTLYEQYF. The CDR3 DNA follows: TGTGCCAGCCGGGACACCCTCTACGAGCAGTACTTC.

The chain carries TRBV5-1 and TRBJ2-7; 9 nucleotides match TRBD1. V lost 4 bases to trimming and J lost 2 bases; unmatched junction nucleotides: 1. This CDR3 has 13 amino acids. The germline CDR1 and CDR2 sequences are SGHRS and YFSETQ. The CDR3 nucleotides read TGCGCCAGCAGCGGGACAGGGACCTACGAGCAGTACTTC. Protein: CASSGTGTYEQYF.

The chain employs TRBV6-1 and TRBJ1-2; a weak D match, TRBD1 (5 bases). This CDR3 has 13 amino acids. From germline, CDR1 is MNHNS and CDR2 SASEGT. Trimming left V 5 bases short and J 7 bases short, with 14 bases between. The CDR3 DNA is TGTGCCAGCAGTCCGCGAGAAGGGGTTGGCTACACCTTC. It specifies CASSPREGVGYTF.

This rearrangement joins TRBV5-1 to TRBJ1-2; TRBD1 is a possible D gene (6 bases). Trimming left V 0 bases short and J 4 bases short, with 28 bases between. Germline CDR1 reads SGHRS; CDR2 reads YFSETQ. The CDR3 consists of 20 residues. The DNA for the CDR3 is TGCGCCAGCAGCTTGGACCCAGGCACCTATTGGGGGGGCCGGGGCTATGGCTACACCTTC. Translated: CASSLDPGTYWGGRGYGYTF.

This clone is categorized as medium-sized. This chain links TRBV27 with TRBJ1-6; 8 bases match TRBD1. The CDR3 totals 12 residues. The germline gives CDR1 MNHEY, CDR2 SMNVEV (reference sequence). With 9 bases clipped from V and 7 bases from J, the junction kept 2 bases outside the gene matches. The CDR3 here is CASRTGNSPLHF. In DNA, the CDR3 is TGTGCCAGTCGGACAGGGAATTCACCCCTCCACTTT.

The chain is built from TRBV28 and TRBJ2-4; TRBD2 matches 9 bases. J was trimmed by 3 bases and V by 2 bases; bases with no gene match: 5. CDR1 and CDR2 from the germline V gene are MDHEN and SYDVKM. The CDR3 consists of 16 residues. In DNA form, the CDR3 reads TGTGCCAGCAGTTTAGGGCTAGCGGGGATCAAAAACATTCAGTACTTC. Protein product: CASSLGLAGIKNIQYF.

The genes are TRBV4-2 and TRBJ2-2, with a tentative D call TRBD2 (6 bases). The CDR3 extends over 16 amino acids. With 2 bases removed from V and 6 bases from J, the gap between germline ends came to 16 bases. Germline lookup yields CDR1 LGHNA and CDR2 YNFKEQ. The chain's CDR3 is CASSQSGGVMAGELFF. CDR3 nucleotides: TGTGCCAGCAGCCAATCCGGCGGGGTGATGGCCGGGGAGCTGTTTTTT.